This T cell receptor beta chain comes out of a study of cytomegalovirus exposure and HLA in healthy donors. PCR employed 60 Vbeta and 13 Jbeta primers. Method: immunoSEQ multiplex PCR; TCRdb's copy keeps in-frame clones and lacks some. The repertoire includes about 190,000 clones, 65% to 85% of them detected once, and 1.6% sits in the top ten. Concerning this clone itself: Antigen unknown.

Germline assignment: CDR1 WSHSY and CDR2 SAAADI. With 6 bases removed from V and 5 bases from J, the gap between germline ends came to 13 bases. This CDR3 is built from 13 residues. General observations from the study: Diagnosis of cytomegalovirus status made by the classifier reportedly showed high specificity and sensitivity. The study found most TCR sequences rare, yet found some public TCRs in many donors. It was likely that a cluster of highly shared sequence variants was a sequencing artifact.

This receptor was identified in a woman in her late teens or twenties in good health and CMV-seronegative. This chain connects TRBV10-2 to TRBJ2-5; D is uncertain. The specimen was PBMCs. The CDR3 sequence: CASSTTQTETQYF. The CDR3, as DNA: TGCGCCAGCAGCACGACACAAACGGAGACCCAGTACTTC.